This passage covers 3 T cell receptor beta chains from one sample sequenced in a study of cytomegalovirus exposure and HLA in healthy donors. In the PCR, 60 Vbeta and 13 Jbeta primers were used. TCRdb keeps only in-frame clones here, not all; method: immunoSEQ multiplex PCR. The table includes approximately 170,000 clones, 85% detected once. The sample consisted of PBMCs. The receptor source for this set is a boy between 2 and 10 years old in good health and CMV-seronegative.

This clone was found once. The CDR3 protein is CASSGWEVTDTQYF. The CDR3 DNA sequence: TGTGCCAGCAGCGGATGGGAGGTTACGGATACGCAGTATTTT. The chain has TRBV5-4 and TRBJ2-3, with D possibly TRBD2 on 6 matching bases. The CDR3 is made up of 14 amino acids. The V gene's germline CDR1 is SGHNT and CDR2 YYREEE (reference sequence). Trimming cost V 4 bases and J 6 bases, with 15 bases left between them.

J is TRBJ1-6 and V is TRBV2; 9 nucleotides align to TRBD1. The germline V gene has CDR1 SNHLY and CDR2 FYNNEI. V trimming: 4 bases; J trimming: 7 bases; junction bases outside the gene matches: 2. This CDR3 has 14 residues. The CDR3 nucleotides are TGTGCCAGCAGTGCGGGACAGGGAAATTCACCCCTCCACTTT. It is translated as CASSAGQGNSPLHF.

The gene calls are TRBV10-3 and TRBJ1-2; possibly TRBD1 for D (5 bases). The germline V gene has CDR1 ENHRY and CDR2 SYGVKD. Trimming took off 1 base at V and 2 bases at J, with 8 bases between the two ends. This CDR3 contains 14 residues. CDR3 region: CAISEFAGNYGYTF. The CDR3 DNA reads TGTGCCATCAGTGAGTTCGCAGGGAACTATGGCTACACCTTC.